This TCR beta chain was profiled in a study of prognosis after radiotherapy for stage I lung cancer. Study-wide background: Seven or eight patients had squamous cell carcinoma and about 13 had adenocarcinoma.

Germline assignment: CDR1 SGHVS and CDR2 FNYEAQ. The ends were cut back, 5 bases at V and 4 bases at J, with 17 bases in the middle. The CDR3 is made up of 15 amino acids. Genomic DNA provided the template from which TCR beta CDR3 was amplified by two-round multiplex PCR. Used in first-round PCR were primers specific to each TRBV and TRBJ gene. Via MiXCR, TCRdb re-called the multiplex PCR reads, giving one row per CDR3 protein. The sample holds roughly 30,000 distinct CDR3 sequences; around two fifths are singletons and the top ten take about 32%. This clonotype was seen ten or more times. There were around 6 milliliters of peripheral blood drawn at each of two time points.

This chain uses TRBV7-6 with TRBJ2-5; a possible D gene is TRBD1 (7 bases). This TCR was recovered from a donor of 50 years or more with non-small cell lung cancer. The sample here was PBMCs, taken before or after stereotactic body radiation therapy (not recorded which). The DNA of the CDR3 is TGTGCCAGCAGCGGCGGGACAGTTGTATCAGAGACCCAGTACTTC. Its protein is CASSGGTVVSETQYF.